One sample yielded the 8 T cell receptor beta chains listed below, sequenced in a study of T-cell memory formation after mild COVID-19. TCRdb called the 5' RACE reads again in MiXCR, with one record for every CDR3 protein. The table includes over 400,000 distinct CDR3 sequences, 20% to 30% detected once. The specimen sequenced was PBMCs or a T cell subset sorted from them (not recorded which). The source is an adult woman who had mild COVID-19 (a few samples of this study predate the infection). Cell type and time point are not known.

This clonotype was seen a handful of times. The J gene is TRBJ2-3, the V gene TRBV7-3, with D unresolved. Trimming removed 5 bases at V and 4 bases at J, with 16 bases between. Germline CDR1 SGHTA, CDR2 FQGTGA. This CDR3 is 15 amino acids long. CDR3 loop: CASSIHGARPDTQYF. In nucleotides, the CDR3 is TGTGCCAGCAGCATTCATGGCGCGCGGCCAGATACGCAGTATTTT.

The genes are TRBV25-1 and TRBJ2-7; the match to TRBD2 covers 7 bases. CDR3 length: 16 residues. V lost 2 bases to trimming and J lost 2 bases; unmatched junction nucleotides: 9. Germline V gives CDR1 MGHDK, CDR2 SYGVNS. The CDR3 coding sequence is TGTGCCAGCAGTGAAGGCGAGACTAGCTCTACCTACGAGCAGTACTTC. Encoded protein: CASSEGETSSTYEQYF.

The chain has TRBV7-8 and TRBJ2-5; tentatively, D is TRBD1 (6 bases). Germline V gene lookup returns CDR1 SGHVS and CDR2 FQNEAQ. V was cut by 4 bases and J by 0 bases, with 18 bases left in between. This CDR3 spans 17 amino acids. This CDR3 is CASSSRQEPGYQETQYF. DNA of the CDR3: TGTGCCAGCAGCTCTAGACAGGAGCCCGGGTACCAAGAGACCCAGTACTTC. The whole variable domain, remainder taken from reference TRBV7-8 and TRBJ2-5, is GAGVSQSPRYKVAKRGQDVALRCDPISGHVSLFWYQQALGQGPEFLTYFQNEAQLDKSGLPSDRFFAERPEGSVSTLKIQRTQQEDSAVYLCASSSRQEPGYQETQYFGPGTRLLVL.

This clonotype was found a few times. V usage is TRBV27 and J usage is TRBJ1-2; D perhaps matches TRBD1 (6 bases). CDR1 is MNHEY and CDR2 is SMNVEV in the germline V gene (reference sequence). Trimming left V 5 bases short and J 4 bases short, with 11 bases between. CDR3 length equals 13 residues. The CDR3 nucleotides are TGTGCCAGCAGTAGGGGGTATGGCTATGGCTACACCTTC. It is translated as CASSRGYGYGYTF.

This clonotype was seen only a few times. V is TRBV5-1 and J is TRBJ2-3; the D gene is possibly TRBD1 (5 bases). The germline V and J ends were trimmed by 5 bases and 4 bases, with 20 bases remaining between them. The CDR3 spans 16 residues. Per germline, CDR1 SGHRS and CDR2 YFSETQ. CDR3 in DNA: TGCGCCAGCAGTTCGGTAGGGGCCGCTGGGGCAGATACGCAGTATTTT. This gives the protein CASSSVGAAGADTQYF.

The J gene is TRBJ2-2, the V gene TRBV5-1; the match to TRBD2 covers 11 bases. The J segment lost 1 base and the V segment lost 3 bases, leaving 11 bases of the junction unmatched. This CDR3 has 19 amino acids. CDR1 is SGHRS and CDR2 is YFSETQ in the germline V gene. Written as DNA, the CDR3 is TGCGCCAGCAGCTATGCTAGCGGGGGGCGTATTAAGAACACCGGGGAGCTGTTTTTT. Translated: CASSYASGGRIKNTGELFF. Full variable domain (missing parts from reference TRBV5-1 and TRBJ2-2): KAGVTQTPRYLIKTRGQQVTLSCSPISGHRSVSWYQQTPGQGLQFLFEYFSETQRNKGNFPGRFSGRQFSNSRSEMNVSTLELGDSALYLCASSYASGGRIKNTGELFFGEGSRLTVL.

The chain links TRBV7-9 to TRBJ1-1, with a possible D match to TRBD1 (5 bases). The CDR3 has 14 residues. With 2 bases removed from V and 3 bases from J, the gap between germline ends came to 10 bases. Germline V lookup: CDR1 SEHNR, CDR2 FQNEAQ (reference sequence). The chain's CDR3 is CASSLQGSYTEAFF. CDR3 in DNA: TGTGCCAGCAGCTTACAGGGATCCTACACTGAAGCTTTCTTT. Looking up the rest from reference TRBV7-9 and TRBJ1-1 gives the full variable domain: DTGVSQNPRHKITKRGQNVTFRCDPISEHNRLYWYRQTLGQGPEFLTYFQNEAQLEKSRLLSDRFSAERPKGSFSTLEIQRTEQGDSAMYLCASSLQGSYTEAFFGQGTRLTVV.

This sequence joins TRBV5-1 and TRBJ1-3, with D unresolved. Trimming stripped 2 bases from V and 2 bases from J, with 8 bases between. The germline V gene encodes CDR1 SGHRS and CDR2 YFSETQ. The CDR3 totals 14 residues. The CDR3 sequence is CASSLGKTGNTIYF. The CDR3 DNA sequence: TGCGCCAGCAGCTTAGGGAAAACTGGAAACACCATATATTTT.